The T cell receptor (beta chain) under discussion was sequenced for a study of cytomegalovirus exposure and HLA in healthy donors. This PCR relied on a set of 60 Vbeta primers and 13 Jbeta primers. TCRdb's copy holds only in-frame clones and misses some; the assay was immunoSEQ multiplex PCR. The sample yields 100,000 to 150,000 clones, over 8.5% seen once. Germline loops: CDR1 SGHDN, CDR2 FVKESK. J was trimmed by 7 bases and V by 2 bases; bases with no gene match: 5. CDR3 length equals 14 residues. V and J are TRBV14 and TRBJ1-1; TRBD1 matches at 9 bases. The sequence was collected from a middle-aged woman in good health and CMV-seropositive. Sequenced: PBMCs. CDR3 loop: CASSQRDRAGEAFF. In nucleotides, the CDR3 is TGTGCCAGCAGCCAACGGGACAGGGCGGGTGAAGCTTTCTTT.